One sample yielded the 27 T cell receptor beta chains listed below, sequenced in a study of regulatory T cells in long-lasting Graves disease. The time point denotes: newly diagnosed GD, antithyroid drugs for less than 3 months. Extracted RNA from PBMCs served as the source of the TCR library. Combining iRepertoire HTBI primers with Arm-PCR of CDR3 regions, the authors built TCR beta libraries. TCRdb itself ran the multiplex PCR reads through MiXCR, one entry per CDR3 protein. Among approximately 480,000 distinct CDR3 sequences listed, roughly 16% were seen once. Another study also made use of these data, one on T cells in Graves' hyperthyroidism and ophthalmopathy.

The material sequenced was peripheral blood mononuclear cells (PBMCs), taken at new diagnosis, from a patient treated with antithyroid drugs. The receptors derive from a man aged 35 to 55 with Graves disease.

The CDR3 DNA is TGTGCCAGCAGCCCCAAGGACAGGGCTGGTTTGGAGACCCAGTACTTC. Amino acids: CASSPKDRAGLETQYF. The V call is TRBV7-9, the J call TRBJ2-5, with TRBD1 identical over 8 bases. The V segment lost 5 bases and the J segment 5 bases; nucleotides outside the gene matches: 13. Germline values: CDR1 SEHNR, CDR2 FQNEAQ (reference sequence). The CDR3 is 16 amino acids.

The chain couples TRBV27 to TRBJ2-6; possible D gene TRBD1, 5 bases. The V end lost 4 bases, the J end lost 0 bases, and 7 bases lay between the germline ends. In germline, CDR1 is MNHEY, CDR2 SMNVEV (reference sequence). This CDR3 is 15 amino acids long. In DNA form, the CDR3 reads TGTGCCAGCAGTTCAGGGTACTCTGGGGCCAACGTCCTGACTTTC. This sequence encodes CASSSGYSGANVLTF.

This clonotype was counted only a few times. The V and J genes are TRBV3-1 and TRBJ2-2; TRBD2 aligns across 10 bases. The CDR3 length is 16 residues. V shed 4 bases and J 3 bases; nucleotides not matched to a gene: 5. In germline, CDR1 is LGHDT, CDR2 YNNKEL (reference sequence). The CDR3 nucleotides are TGTGCCAGCAGCCGAACTAGCGGGATAGACACCGGGGAGCTGTTTTTT. It yields the protein CASSRTSGIDTGELFF.

This clonotype was picked up many times. This chain uses TRBV7-8 with TRBJ2-7; 11 nucleotides align to TRBD1. The germline gives CDR1 SGHVS, CDR2 FQNEAQ. The V gene end was trimmed by 1 base and the J gene end by 6 bases; junction bases not matched to a gene: 2. This CDR3 is built from 14 residues. CDR3 region: CASSLGTGGGEQYF. CDR3 DNA: TGTGCCAGCAGCTTAGGGACAGGGGGCGGCGAGCAGTACTTC.

This clonotype was found many times. The CDR3 DNA is TGTGCCAGCAGTTTGTATGGCAGGAGCTCCTACGAGCAGTACTTC. Its protein is CASSLYGRSSYEQYF. V and J are TRBV27 and TRBJ2-7; D ambiguous. V was trimmed by 3 bases and J by 0 bases, leaving 12 bases between them. The germline V gene has CDR1 MNHEY and CDR2 SMNVEV (reference sequence). CDR3 length: 15 residues.

This clonotype occurred many times. The J gene is TRBJ2-1, the V gene TRBV5-1; 13 bases map to TRBD2. The germline gives CDR1 SGHRS, CDR2 YFSETQ. With V trimmed by 3 bases and J by 9 bases, 6 bases remained unmatched. This CDR3 is built from 15 residues. The CDR3 coding sequence is TGCGCCAGCAGCTCCGGACTAGCGGGAGATGTTGAGCAGTTCTTC. Residues: CASSSGLAGDVEQFF.

This clonotype was counted many times. The rearrangement joins TRBV28 to TRBJ2-7; TRBD1 might be the D (6 bases). Germline assignment: CDR1 MDHEN and CDR2 SYDVKM. There are 17 residues in the CDR3. Trimming took off 7 bases at V and 0 bases at J, with 22 bases between the two ends. The CDR3 sequence is CASKTPLGTTNSYEQYF. CDR3 in DNA: TGTGCCAGCAAGACGCCCCTAGGGACAACTAACTCCTACGAGCAGTACTTC.

This clonotype was recorded at least ten times. The chain combines TRBV7-6 with TRBJ1-1, with D possibly TRBD1 on 5 matching bases. The germline V gene has CDR1 SGHVS and CDR2 FNYEAQ. CDR3 size: 14 residues. V was shortened by 1 base and J by 4 bases, with 10 bases between the two germline ends. Written as DNA, the CDR3 is TGTGCCAGCAGCTTAGAGAGTGGGGGCACTGAAGCTTTCTTT. Protein: CASSLESGGTEAFF.

In this sample, this clonotype turned up many times. The rearrangement links TRBV28 to TRBJ2-7; D possibly uses TRBD1 or TRBD2 (7 bases each). V was trimmed by 8 bases and J by 3 bases, leaving 20 bases between them. Per the germline V gene, CDR1 is MDHEN and CDR2 is SYDVKM. The CDR3 has 15 residues. The CDR3 nucleotides are TGTGCCAGCGCCCCAGGGGGGGCCGGCCGCTACGAGCAGTACTTC. The encoded protein is CASAPGGAGRYEQYF. The complete variable domain, with remaining parts taken from reference TRBV28 and TRBJ2-7, reads DVKVTQSSRYLVKRTGEKVFLECVQDMDHENMFWYRQDPGLGLRLIYFSYDVKMKEKGDIPEGYSVSREKKERFSLILESASTNQTSMYLCASAPGGAGRYEQYFGPGTRLTVT.

This clonotype occurred a few times. This chain connects TRBV28 to TRBJ1-2; no firm D call. Trimming pared 5 bases from V and 1 base from J, leaving 5 bases between. Germline V lookup: CDR1 MDHEN, CDR2 SYDVKM. The length of the CDR3 is 12 residues. CDR3 in amino acids: CASSKNNYGYTF. The CDR3 nucleotides read TGTGCCAGCAGTAAAAATAACTATGGCTACACCTTC.

This clonotype was recorded many times. The V gene is TRBV6-1, the J gene TRBJ1-5, with D hard to call. Trimming shortened V by 2 bases and J by 2 bases, and 7 bases separated the two germline ends. This CDR3 is 14 amino acids long. Per germline, CDR1 MNHNS and CDR2 SASEGT. In nucleotides, the CDR3 is TGTGCCAGCAGTGAAAGCGGGGGCAATCAGCCCCAGCATTTT. It translates to CASSESGGNQPQHF.

This clonotype appeared a few times. The chain employs TRBV30 and TRBJ2-7; 10 bases match TRBD2. The trim removed 0 bases at V and 3 bases at J, leaving 2 bases unmatched. The CDR3 length is 14 residues. Germline V gene data show CDR1 as GTSNPN and CDR2 as SVGIG (reference sequence). CDR3 nucleotide sequence: TGTGCCTGGAGTGTTGGACTAGCGGACTACGAGCAGTACTTC. It codes for CAWSVGLADYEQYF.

A few counts support this clonotype. This sequence joins TRBV11-2 and TRBJ2-6; perhaps TRBD1 as D (6 bases). The CDR3 runs 17 residues. The V gene lost 5 bases and the J gene lost 0 bases, with 14 bases spanning the gap. Germline CDR1 reads SGHAT; CDR2 reads FQNNGV. The CDR3 loop is CASSQRDRPSGANVLTF. CDR3 bases: TGTGCCAGCAGCCAACGAGACAGGCCCTCTGGGGCCAACGTCCTGACTTTC.

This clonotype was found a few times. The rearrangement links TRBV6-1 to TRBJ1-1; 7 nucleotides line up with TRBD1. This CDR3 region has 16 residues. The germline gives CDR1 MNHNS, CDR2 SASEGT. V shed 6 bases and J 2 bases; nucleotides not matched to a gene: 12. CDR3: CASRPLRRGLNTEAFF. The CDR3, as DNA: TGTGCCAGCAGACCCCTGAGGAGGGGGCTAAACACTGAAGCTTTCTTT.

This clonotype was found many times. V usage is TRBV30 and J usage is TRBJ1-1; D is perhaps TRBD1 (5 bases). CDR1 is GTSNPN, CDR2 SVGIG, per germline (reference sequence). The CDR3 loop spans 14 amino acids. V was clipped by 2 bases and J by 1 base, with 11 bases between them. The CDR3 DNA is TGTGCCTGGAGTTCTATCGGGGGGAACACTGAAGCTTTCTTT. Its protein is CAWSSIGGNTEAFF.

J is TRBJ2-1 and V is TRBV24-1; D perhaps matches TRBD2 (5 bases). The CDR3 runs to 14 residues. V lost 4 bases and J lost 4, with 10 bases in between. The germline CDR1 and CDR2 sequences are KGHDR and SFDVKD. DNA for the CDR3: TGTGCCACCAGTGAAGCGGAACTTTACAATGAGCAGTTCTTC. This gives the protein CATSEAELYNEQFF.

This clonotype has just a few counts. The rearrangement links TRBV5-6 to TRBJ2-4; 8 bases are shared with TRBD2. The CDR3 is 18 residues long. In germline, CDR1 is SGHDT, CDR2 YYEEEE. V shed 6 bases, J shed 8 bases, and the junction held 22 bases outside the gene matches. The CDR3 DNA reads as TGTGCCAGCACCACCCGGGGGGGGACACACCCCCGGGGGGACATTCAGTACTTC. Encoded protein: CASTTRGGTHPRGDIQYF.

This clonotype was counted ten times or more. This chain uses TRBV29-1 with TRBJ2-3; 7 bases line up with TRBD2. The CDR3 extends over 14 amino acids. V dropped 6 bases and J dropped 2; count of bases not matched to a gene: 8. Germline-derived CDR1 and CDR2 are SQVTM and ANQGSEA. CDR3 amino acids: CSVHKRGHTDTQYF. The CDR3 DNA reads as TGCAGCGTCCACAAGCGGGGCCACACAGATACGCAGTATTTT.

This clonotype has more than one count but fewer than ten. The chain links TRBV2 to TRBJ2-5; TRBD1 might be the D (5 bases). This CDR3 spans 16 amino acids. Germline V lookup: CDR1 SNHLY, CDR2 FYNNEI. V was clipped by 2 bases and J by 0 bases, with 13 bases between them. In nucleotides, the CDR3 is TGTGCCAGCAGTGAATTCGGTAGGGGAAACCAAGAGACCCAGTACTTC. It yields the protein CASSEFGRGNQETQYF.

Only one count was recorded for this clonotype. V and J are TRBV20-1 and TRBJ1-5; the match to TRBD1 covers 7 bases. The CDR3 is made up of 13 amino acids. V dropped 6 bases and J dropped 6; count of bases not matched to a gene: 8. CDR1 DFQATT and CDR2 SNEGSKA come from the germline V gene (reference sequence). The chain's CDR3 is CSAAQGIGQPQHF. The CDR3 DNA follows: TGCAGTGCGGCACAGGGGATTGGTCAGCCCCAGCATTTT.

This clonotype has a count of ten or more. For the CDR3, the DNA is TGTGCCAGCAGCTCCCTAGCGGGAGGGCCTAGTTCCTACGAGCAGTACTTC. Protein: CASSSLAGGPSSYEQYF. The chain couples TRBV7-3 to TRBJ2-7, with 12 bases matching TRBD2. Germline CDR1 and CDR2: SGHTA and FQGTGA. CDR3 length: 17 residues. V dropped 4 bases and J dropped 1; count of bases not matched to a gene: 8.

This clonotype was counted at least ten times. J is TRBJ2-2 and V is TRBV7-3; D gene ambiguous. CDR1 SGHTA and CDR2 FQGTGA come from the germline V gene. There are 12 residues in the CDR3. V lost 0 bases to trimming and J lost 6 bases, with 2 bases between them. CDR3 coding DNA: TGTGCCAGCAGCTTAACATCCGGGGAGCTGTTTTTT. This gives the protein CASSLTSGELFF.

This clonotype was counted only a few times. The V gene is TRBV7-6, the J gene TRBJ1-1; D call uncertain. There are 14 residues in the CDR3. Trimming removed 4 bases at V and 8 bases at J, with 17 bases between. Germline CDR1 reads SGHVS; CDR2 reads FNYEAQ. CDR3 loop: CASSSRTGRAEAFF. The CDR3 DNA follows: TGTGCCAGCAGCTCAAGGACCGGAAGGGCCGAAGCTTTCTTT.

This clonotype was found many times. The CDR3 reads CASSVAGLAGVDEQFF. As DNA, the CDR3 is TGTGCCAGCAGCGTAGCGGGGCTAGCGGGAGTGGATGAGCAGTTCTTC. The V gene is TRBV9, the J gene TRBJ2-1, with TRBD2 identical over 10 bases. Germline V lookup: CDR1 SGDLS, CDR2 YYNGEE. V shed 0 bases and J 8 bases; nucleotides not matched to a gene: 8. The CDR3 has 16 residues.

This clonotype was counted ten times or more. The chain links TRBV13 to TRBJ2-5, with 15 bases identical to TRBD2. Unmatched junction bases numbered 3, after V lost 4 bases and J lost 3 bases. The CDR3 runs to 16 residues. Germline CDR1 reads PRHDT; CDR2 reads FYEKMQ (reference sequence). The CDR3 DNA is TGTGCCAGCAGCTACAGGACTAGCGGGAGGGAAGAGACCCAGTACTTC. It translates to CASSYRTSGREETQYF.

In this sample, this clonotype turned up once. The chain employs TRBV4-3 and TRBJ2-5; 12 nucleotides agree with TRBD2. This CDR3 has 17 amino acids. CDR1 LGHNA and CDR2 YSLEER come from the germline V gene. Trimming removed 4 bases from V and 2 bases from J; junction bases left unmatched: 8. The CDR3 DNA is TGCGCCAGCAGCCCCAGGACTAGCGGGGCGGTTCAAGAGACCCAGTACTTC. It codes for CASSPRTSGAVQETQYF.

This clonotype was seen many times. CDR3 sequence reads: CASSQGSENIQYF. The CDR3 coding sequence is TGTGCCAGCAGCCAAGGAAGCGAAAACATTCAGTACTTC. J is TRBJ2-4 and V is TRBV3-1, with unresolved D. The CDR3 has 13 amino acids. CDR1 is LGHDT, CDR2 YNNKEL, per germline (reference sequence). The germline V and J ends were trimmed by 1 base and 5 bases, with 6 bases remaining between them. The full variable domain, with the rest looked up from reference TRBV3-1 and TRBJ2-4, is DTAVSQTPKYLVTQMGNDKSIKCEQNLGHDTMYWYKQDSKKFLKIMFSYNNKELIINETVPNRFSPKSPDKAHLNLHINSLELGDSAVYFCASSQGSENIQYFGAGTRLSVL.